This TCR beta chain emerged from a study of T-cell memory formation after mild COVID-19 (dated by TCRdb to 2020 to 2022). In terms of the full investigation: TCR sequence clusters from the two donors were largely donor specific. In a couple of donors, T-cell clones that expanded and contracted after mild COVID-19 were tracked by sequencing TCRalpha and TCRbeta repertoires over time. Two young, previously healthy adult volunteers, one female and one male, were included in the cohort.

This clonotype showed up many times. This receptor's antigen is unknown. No clone much larger than this one lies a single base away; base qualities are absent. Study-wide conclusions, independent of this receptor: Whether the second-wave clones peaking on day 37 were SARS-CoV-2 specific was not confirmed. Some responding clones were found in pre-infection memory, which suggests that pre-existing cross-reactive memory T cells took part in the SARS-CoV-2 response. The study covered only a couple of mild cases, and larger cohorts including severe cases with pre-infection samples were considered necessary. Contracting CD4+ clones turned up mainly in the CM and EM memory subsets, whereas EMRA was where CD8+ clones were enriched. Balanced CD4/CD8 phenotypes were observed for clones contracting from day 15 to 85, whereas a bias towards CD4+ was observed for a second wave of clones expanding from day 15 to 37.

The listed sequencing device is Illumina NovaSeq 6000. TCRalpha and TCRbeta cDNA libraries were built by 5'RACE with constant-segment primers, adding sample barcodes and unique molecular identifiers. Trizol reagent was used to extract RNA from every sample. The libraries were amplified in two PCR steps, and the second step added a second sample barcode and Illumina TruSeq adapters. Libraries were sequenced on an Illumina NovaSeq with 2 x 150 bp paired-end reads. Per the original workflow: Reads were demultiplexed and collapsed into UMI-guided consensus sequences with migec v1.2.7. Using mixcr v2.1.11, UMI consensuses were aligned to TRA and TRB V and J templates and then assembled into clonotypes. Clonotypes were classified as expanded or contracted when called significant by both edgeR and NoisET, with noise models trained on biological replicates. edgeR calls used a false discovery rate-adjusted p below 0.01 and a log2 fold-change threshold of 1. As an exploratory analysis of dynamics, PCA with hierarchical clustering was applied to max-normalized trajectories of the 1000 most abundant clonotypes. Each responding clone was given a CD4 or CD8 phenotype based on the CD4+ and CD8+ repertoires, which had been sequenced separately. TCRdb itself trimmed the public reads at Q25 with fastp, ran MiXCR and retained productive beta chains. Identical CDR3 proteins give one entry, which carries the most common genes and DNA. TCRdb, rather than the study authors, made the V and J calls. The sample data list roughly 130,000 distinct CDR3 sequences, and more than 15% of these were observed just once. Clones ranked in the top ten supply about 5.2% of the sample.

Ficoll-Paque density gradient centrifugation was used to isolate PBMCs. Spanning cysteine to phenylalanine, the CDR3 consists of 12 amino acids. Only CDR3 DNA is held: 36 bases, read in frame from base 1. The germline V gene supplies CDR1 ENHRY and CDR2 SYGVKD. The junction shows trimming of 8 bases on V and 5 bases on J, plus 12 bases between the germline ends. The sample was PBMCs or a T cell subset sorted from them (not recorded which). The clonotype was recovered from a man aged 18 to 30 who had mild COVID-19 (a few samples of this study predate the infection). The sample titles of this study are shuffled in the database, so cell type and time point are left out; the donor was told from shared clones. The V and J genes are TRBV10-3 and TRBJ2-5; the D gene is possibly TRBD1, with 5 bases matching. The CDR3 corresponds to CAIADNRETQYF. The DNA reads TGTGCCATCGCAGATAACAGGGAGACCCAGTACTTC.